Given below is one T cell receptor beta chain in context. Its target is unknown. The sample comes from a study of response to subunit inactivated influenza vaccine. Study results and caveats: The authors suggested that every seasonal influenza vaccination recruits few new T cells.

TCRdb re-called the RT-PCR reads with MiXCR, one entry per CDR3 protein. Of hundreds of thousands of distinct CDR3 sequences listed, roughly 12% are singletons. These data also featured in a second study, about T cells expressing NK-cell markers. In that study: 5'RACE template switching built TCR beta cDNA with unique molecular identifiers. Sorted CD3+CD56-NKG2C+, CD3+CD56+NKG2C- and CD3+CD56+NKG2C+ T cells were the source of the TCR beta repertoires. The eight sequenced donors comprised seven who were HCMV-seropositive and one who was seronegative. For six donors, the dominant NKG2C+ clonotypes made up about 1.0-7.5% of their CD8+ T cells.

The TCR sequence derives from a man between 50 and 59 years old who received an inactivated influenza vaccine. The starting material was PBMCs from blood, obtained on the day of vaccination.

CDR3 coding DNA: TGCAGTGCTAGAAGACTAGCTCCCCTTTCCTACGAGCAGTACTTC. This encodes CSARRLAPLSYEQYF. V gene TRBV20-1 combines with J gene TRBJ2-7, with 7 bases aligning to TRBD2. Per the germline V gene, CDR1 is DFQATT and CDR2 is SNEGSKA (reference sequence). The CDR3 runs to 15 residues. With V trimmed by 2 bases and J by 1 base, 8 bases remained unmatched.